A single sample is the source of the 20 T cell receptor beta chains below, sequenced in a study of cytomegalovirus exposure and HLA in healthy donors. Assay used: immunoSEQ multiplex PCR; TCRdb lists only in-frame clones, some missing. Among about 49,000 clones listed, approximately 90% were seen once. Sequencing used PBMCs. Source of these receptors: a man aged 18 to 30 in good health and CMV-seronegative.

The chain joins TRBV7-9 to TRBJ2-2, with a possible D match to TRBD1 (6 bases). The CDR3 spans 17 residues. Germline CDR1 reads SEHNR; CDR2 reads FQNEAQ (reference sequence). Trimming removed 5 bases from V and 1 base from J, with 17 bases in between. In DNA form, the CDR3 reads TGTGCCAGCAGCCCACGGACAGCTCATTTGAACACCGGGGAGCTGTTTTTT. This codes for CASSPRTAHLNTGELFF.

The CDR3 nucleotides read TGTGCCAGCAGTTTAACTAGCGGATACTCCTACAATGAGCAGTTCTTC. Protein: CASSLTSGYSYNEQFF. V and J are TRBV28 and TRBJ2-1; 8 positions agree with TRBD2. There are 16 residues in the CDR3. V trimming: 2 bases; J trimming: 0 bases; junction bases outside the gene matches: 3. Germline V lookup: CDR1 MDHEN, CDR2 SYDVKM.

The V and J genes are TRBV5-4 and TRBJ1-4, with a weak D call TRBD1 (6 bases). In germline, CDR1 is SGHNT, CDR2 YYREEE (reference sequence). Trimming removed 2 bases at V and 2 bases at J, with 10 bases between. The CDR3 has 15 amino acids. The CDR3 spells CASSFGGPTNEKLFF. In DNA form, the CDR3 reads TGTGCCAGCAGCTTCGGGGGGCCCACTAATGAAAAACTGTTTTTT.

The V and J genes are TRBV19 and TRBJ2-3, with TRBD2 identical over 7 bases. J was trimmed by 3 bases and V by 3 bases; bases with no gene match: 6. This CDR3 is built from 15 residues. Germline lookup yields CDR1 LNHDA and CDR2 SQIVND (reference sequence). The chain's CDR3 is CASSMGGFGTDTQYF. CDR3 nucleotide sequence: TGTGCCAGTAGTATGGGAGGGTTTGGAACAGATACGCAGTATTTT.

The gene calls are TRBV7-9 and TRBJ2-3; 11 bases align to TRBD2. Unmatched junction bases numbered 6, after V lost 0 bases and J lost 1 base. CDR1 is SEHNR and CDR2 is FQNEAQ in the germline V gene (reference sequence). The CDR3 contains 18 residues. The chain's CDR3 is CASSLATSGTDRTDTQYF. The CDR3 coding sequence is TGTGCCAGCAGCTTAGCGACTAGCGGGACGGACCGCACAGATACGCAGTATTTT.

This clone was seen just once. The J gene is TRBJ2-5, the V gene TRBV7-2; 10 nucleotides agree with TRBD2. The CDR3 sequence is 16 residues long. V was pared by 1 base and J by 5 bases, with 7 bases of the junction left unmatched. The germline V gene encodes CDR1 SGHTA and CDR2 FQGNSA. CDR3 sequence (DNA): TGTGCCAGCAGCTTAGGACTAGCGGGTATCGGGGAGACCCAGTACTTC. It codes for CASSLGLAGIGETQYF.

The chain uses TRBV5-6 and TRBJ2-2, with 12 positions matching TRBD1. The CDR3 spans 17 residues. CDR1 and CDR2 (germline): SGHDT, YYEEEE. Germline trimming cut 0 bases from V and 5 bases from J; bases unmatched to any gene: 5. DNA for the CDR3: TGTGCCAGCAGCTTGGTAGGGACAGGGGGCTTAACCGGGGAGCTGTTTTTT. It specifies CASSLVGTGGLTGELFF.

Turning to this clone: One end of the junction is discordant with germline, which a read error may explain. The chain combines TRBV29-1 with TRBJ2-7; possibly TRBD2 for D (5 bases). Germline CDR1 reads SQVTM; CDR2 reads ANQGSEA. This CDR3 region has 13 residues. The CDR3 DNA is TGCAGCGTTAAAGACGGACTTTCCTACGAGCAGTACTTC. Residues: CSVKDGLSYEQYF.

V gene TRBV7-2 combines with J gene TRBJ2-7, with 9 bases fitting TRBD2. CDR1 SGHTA and CDR2 FQGNSA come from the germline V gene. The V segment lost 2 bases and the J segment 5 bases; nucleotides outside the gene matches: 4. The CDR3 sequence is 14 residues long. The CDR3: CASSLRASGDEQYF. Here the CDR3 DNA reads TGTGCCAGCAGCTTACGGGCTAGCGGGGACGAGCAGTACTTC.

For the CDR3, the DNA is TGCGCCAGCAGTGAGAATATGGCGGGAGGGCCGCCCGGGGAGCAGTACTTC. Protein sequence: CASSENMAGGPPGEQYF. V and J are TRBV10-1 and TRBJ2-7, with 9 bases that match TRBD2. CDR3 length: 17 amino acids. In germline, CDR1 is WNHNN, CDR2 SYGVQD (reference sequence). Trimming removed 2 bases from V and 7 bases from J; junction bases left unmatched: 15.

The chain employs TRBV5-1 and TRBJ2-7, with TRBD1 matching over 10 bases. Per the germline V gene, CDR1 is SGHRS and CDR2 is YFSETQ. The CDR3 spans 14 residues. The V gene end was trimmed by 0 bases and the J gene end by 6 bases; junction bases not matched to a gene: 3. CDR3: CASSLVGTGAEQYF. The CDR3 region has the DNA TGCGCCAGCAGCTTGGTGGGGACAGGGGCCGAGCAGTACTTC.

This chain links TRBV5-4 with TRBJ2-2; TRBD1 matches at 11 bases. V was clipped by 4 bases and J by 6 bases; unmatched bases: 11. Germline-derived CDR1 and CDR2 are SGHNT and YYREEE (reference sequence). The CDR3 sequence is 17 residues long. The CDR3 DNA is TGTGCCAGCAGCACGGGACAGGGGGACAGTAAGGCCGGGGAGCTGTTTTTT. The encoded protein is CASSTGQGDSKAGELFF. The whole variable domain, filled in from reference TRBV5-4 and TRBJ2-2, reads ETGVTQSPTHLIKTRGQQVTLRCSSQSGHNTVSWYQQALGQGPQFIFQYYREEENGRGNFPPRFSGLQFPNYSSELNVNALELDDSALYLCASSTGQGDSKAGELFFGEGSRLTVL.

This chain joins TRBV19 and TRBJ2-7, with unresolved D. V lost 1 base and J lost 4, with 8 bases in between. CDR1 and CDR2 (germline): LNHDA, SQIVND (reference sequence). The length of the CDR3 is 13 residues. The CDR3 bases are TGTGCCAGTAGTATAGCCCCCGAGTACGAGCAGTACTTC. The encoded protein is CASSIAPEYEQYF.

This sequence joins TRBV11-1 and TRBJ2-6, with 9 nucleotides matching TRBD1. CDR1 and CDR2 (germline): SGHAT, FQDESV (reference sequence). Trimming took 5 bases from V and 3 from J; bases not matched to a gene: 5. CDR3 length: 16 residues. CDR3 region: CASSPGQGNGANVLTF. CDR3 DNA sequence: TGTGCCAGCAGCCCGGGACAGGGAAATGGGGCCAACGTCCTGACTTTC.

The chain couples TRBV7-2 to TRBJ1-5; a possible D gene is TRBD1 (6 bases). The CDR3 consists of 12 residues. CDR1 and CDR2 (germline): SGHTA, FQGNSA. The V end lost 5 bases, the J end lost 7 bases, and 9 bases lay between the germline ends. The CDR3, as DNA: TGTGCCAGCAGCGCTCAGGGGCAGCCCCAGCATTTT. Its protein is CASSAQGQPQHF.

The chain carries TRBV30 and TRBJ2-1; D uncertain. Germline V lookup: CDR1 GTSNPN, CDR2 SVGIG (reference sequence). This CDR3 comprises 14 residues. The V end was cut by 0 bases, the J end by 2 bases, with 8 bases between. The CDR3 spells CAWSVWRPYNEQFF. The CDR3 nucleotides are TGTGCCTGGAGTGTTTGGAGACCCTACAATGAGCAGTTCTTC.

The sample holds one count of this clone. The chain couples TRBV2 to TRBJ2-2; TRBD2 is a possible D gene (6 bases). V was pared by 10 bases and J by 5 bases, with 23 bases between. The CDR3 has 16 amino acids. From germline, CDR1 is SNHLY and CDR2 FYNNEI. Here the CDR3 reads CATFWGGGKGTGELFF. The CDR3 DNA is TGTGCCACCTTTTGGGGTGGCGGGAAAGGTACCGGGGAGCTGTTTTTT.

The chain uses TRBV29-1 and TRBJ2-6; D call uncertain. The CDR3 spans 13 residues. V was clipped by 4 bases and J by 2 bases, with 6 bases between them. The germline gives CDR1 SQVTM, CDR2 ANQGSEA. CDR3 amino acids: CSVGQAGANVLTF. CDR3 bases: TGCAGCGTTGGCCAGGCTGGGGCCAACGTCCTGACTTTC.

This chain joins TRBV14 and TRBJ2-1; 7 positions match TRBD2. The CDR3 loop spans 14 amino acids. The junction had 4 bases not matched to a gene; V was cut back by 1 base and J by 7 bases. The V gene's germline CDR1 is SGHDN and CDR2 FVKESK. CDR3 sequence reads: CASSQASGFNEQFF. The DNA of the CDR3 is TGTGCCAGCAGCCAAGCTAGCGGCTTTAATGAGCAGTTCTTC.

V gene TRBV19 combines with J gene TRBJ2-7; TRBD1 might be the D (5 bases). Germline V gene data show CDR1 as LNHDA and CDR2 as SQIVND (reference sequence). This CDR3 has 13 residues. Deletions cut 4 bases from V and 2 bases from J, with 9 bases between. The CDR3 DNA reads TGTGCCAGTAGTAATGGACAAACCTACGAGCAGTACTTC. Translation gives CASSNGQTYEQYF. The full variable domain, with the rest looked up from reference TRBV19 and TRBJ2-7, is DGGITQSPKYLFRKEGQNVTLSCEQNLNHDAMYWYRQDPGQGLRLIYYSQIVNDFQKGDIAEGYSVSREKKESFPLTVTSAQKNPTAFYLCASSNGQTYEQYFGPGTRLTVT.